The 16 T cell receptor beta chains in this list originate from one sample, sequenced in a study of control samples from healthy donors and cancer patients (TCRdb year 2020). The library was produced with the immunoSEQ multiplex PCR assay. The clones in this table, taken by TCRdb from immuneACCESS, are in-frame only. Not every clone is retained; where verified, under half of the shortfall comes from an unresolved V gene, and the cause of the rest is unknown. The sample profile shows about 120,000 clones; more than 70% of them were found once. The ten largest clones take up about 3.2% of the sample. Sequenced input: blood. Receptor source: a man between 35 and 55 years old in good health.

The V and J genes are TRBV4-1 and TRBJ2-7; 12 bases are shared with TRBD2. This CDR3 is 16 amino acids long. CDR1 MGHRA and CDR2 YSYEKL come from the germline V gene. The trim removed 3 bases at V and 4 bases at J, leaving 7 bases unmatched. The CDR3 coding sequence is TGCGCCAGCAGCCAGGAGGCTAGCGGGGGGGCGTACGAGCAGTACTTC. This translates into CASSQEASGGAYEQYF.

V and J are TRBV19 and TRBJ1-3; perhaps TRBD1 as D (6 bases). Germline-derived CDR1 and CDR2 are LNHDA and SQIVND (reference sequence). Between the trimmed V and J ends, which lost 10 bases and 2 bases, there was a span of 12 bases. The CDR3 extends over 13 amino acids. This chain's CDR3 is CATGAPAGNTIYF. In DNA, the CDR3 is TGTGCCACGGGGGCTCCCGCTGGAAACACCATATATTTT.

In DNA, the CDR3 is TGTGCCAGCAGCCCTAGCGGGGGCTCCTACAATGAGCAGTTCTTC. Protein product: CASSPSGGSYNEQFF. The V call is TRBV9, the J call TRBJ2-1, with 10 bases aligning to TRBD2. V shed 4 bases and J 0 bases; nucleotides not matched to a gene: 1. Germline V gives CDR1 SGDLS, CDR2 YYNGEE. This CDR3 comprises 15 residues. The whole variable domain, remainder taken from reference TRBV9 and TRBJ2-1, is DSGVTQTPKHLITATGQRVTLRCSPRSGDLSVYWYQQSLDQGLQFLIQYYNGEERAKGNILERFSAQQFPDLHSELNLSSLELGDSALYFCASSPSGGSYNEQFFGPGTRLTVL.

This chain links TRBV30 with TRBJ1-6; no clear D. The CDR3 spans 14 residues. The germline V and J ends were trimmed by 2 bases and 5 bases, with 10 bases remaining between them. In germline, CDR1 is GTSNPN, CDR2 SVGIG (reference sequence). The CDR3, as DNA: TGTGCCTGGAGTACCGGGATCCATAATTCACCCCTCCACTTT. Protein: CAWSTGIHNSPLHF.

The V gene is TRBV2, the J gene TRBJ2-5, with a weak D call TRBD1 (6 bases). Trimming shortened V by 4 bases and J by 4 bases, and 13 bases separated the two germline ends. CDR1 and CDR2 from the germline V gene are SNHLY and FYNNEI. This CDR3 spans 14 amino acids. DNA for the CDR3: TGTGCCAGCAGTGGAACAGGGTTCGGAGAGACCCAGTACTTC. Translating gives CASSGTGFGETQYF.

This chain connects TRBV19 to TRBJ1-5; D is unresolved. Deletions cut 3 bases from V and 6 bases from J, with 9 bases between. Germline V CDR1 and CDR2: LNHDA, SQIVND (reference sequence). The CDR3 extends over 13 amino acids. The CDR3 bases are TGTGCCAGTAGTATGGCCCGGGCTCAGCCCCAGCATTTT. Encoded protein: CASSMARAQPQHF.

V usage is TRBV6-5 and J usage is TRBJ2-1, with D unresolved. Per germline, CDR1 MNHEY and CDR2 SVGAGI. The CDR3 contains 12 residues. Trimming left V 5 bases short and J 10 bases short, with 12 bases between. Here the CDR3 reads CASSLSTGEQFF. CDR3 DNA sequence: TGTGCCAGCAGTCTCTCGACCGGGGAGCAGTTCTTC.

The chain recombines TRBV19 with TRBJ1-2; a possible D gene is TRBD1 (6 bases). The CDR3 runs 17 residues. Germline CDR1 and CDR2: LNHDA and SQIVND (reference sequence). V was clipped by 7 bases and J by 5 bases, with 26 bases between them. The CDR3 reads CASKRQAAGPSGYGYTF. The CDR3 coding sequence is TGTGCCAGTAAAAGACAGGCTGCAGGACCTAGCGGTTATGGCTACACCTTC. Full variable domain (rest looked up from reference TRBV19 and TRBJ1-2): DGGITQSPKYLFRKEGQNVTLSCEQNLNHDAMYWYRQDPGQGLRLIYYSQIVNDFQKGDIAEGYSVSREKKESFPLTVTSAQKNPTAFYLCASKRQAAGPSGYGYTFGSGTRLTVV.

The chain joins TRBV16 to TRBJ2-7, with D possibly matching TRBD2 (5 bases). The CDR3 has 16 residues. Trimming stripped 4 bases from V and 5 bases from J, with 21 bases between. Per germline, CDR1 KGHSY and CDR2 FQNENV. Here the CDR3 reads CASSPLIGLTGDEQYF. The CDR3 coding sequence is TGTGCCAGCAGCCCCCTGATAGGACTGACCGGGGACGAGCAGTACTTC.

This chain joins TRBV15 and TRBJ1-5, with D unresolved. V dropped 0 bases and J dropped 7 bases, with 4 bases sitting between them. CDR1 is LNHNV and CDR2 is YYDKDF in the germline V gene (reference sequence). CDR3 size: 12 residues. For the CDR3, the DNA is TGTGCCACCAGCAGAGATACCCAGCCCCAGCATTTT. Translating it yields CATSRDTQPQHF.

V usage is TRBV6-4 and J usage is TRBJ1-2, with D hard to call. V was pared by 0 bases and J by 5 bases, with 13 bases between. The length of the CDR3 is 15 residues. Germline CDR1 MRHNA, CDR2 SNTAGT. The CDR3 DNA reads as TGTGCCAGCAGTGACTCCGCAGGTTGGCCTTATGGCTACACCTTC. It translates to CASSDSAGWPYGYTF.

The rearrangement joins TRBV5-1 to TRBJ1-4; 7 bases align to TRBD1. This CDR3 region has 17 residues. V lost 5 bases and J lost 3; bases outside the gene matches: 13. Germline V lookup: CDR1 SGHRS, CDR2 YFSETQ. CDR3 DNA: TGCGCCAGCAGATCACGACGCGAGGGGGCAGCTAATGAAAAACTGTTTTTT. The encoded protein is CASRSRREGAANEKLFF.

This clone was picked up one time. The chain employs TRBV19 and TRBJ1-1; no definite D call. Germline CDR1 reads LNHDA; CDR2 reads SQIVND (reference sequence). CDR3 length: 13 amino acids. V lost 6 bases and J lost 3, with 11 bases in between. The CDR3 is CASRRLTDTEAFF. Written as DNA, the CDR3 is TGTGCCAGTAGGCGTCTAACCGACACTGAAGCTTTCTTT.

The chain recombines TRBV19 with TRBJ2-5; possibly TRBD1 for D (6 bases). Deletions cut 6 bases from V and 5 bases from J, with 13 bases between. There are 13 residues in the CDR3. From germline, CDR1 is LNHDA and CDR2 SQIVND (reference sequence). In DNA, the CDR3 is TGTGCCAGTAGCCGCCAGGGGATGGAGACCCAGTACTTC. It is translated as CASSRQGMETQYF.

V and J are TRBV6-6 and TRBJ2-7; tentative D call: TRBD2 (6 bases). Trimming removed 7 bases from V and 1 base from J, with 20 bases in between. Looked up from germline, CDR1 is MNHNY and CDR2 is SVGAGI (reference sequence). The CDR3 consists of 16 residues. CDR3 region: CASMGGVGTASYEQYF. The CDR3 nucleotides read TGTGCCAGCATGGGGGGTGTTGGGACGGCATCCTACGAGCAGTACTTC.

This chain uses TRBV29-1 with TRBJ1-5; TRBD1 matches at 8 bases. Germline loops: CDR1 SQVTM, CDR2 ANQGSEA. Losses at the gene ends were 6 bases for V and 4 bases for J; bases not matched to a gene: 8. CDR3 size: 14 residues. The CDR3 region has the DNA TGCAGCGTAGGCGGGACAGGCGGGAATCAGCCCCAGCATTTT. The encoded protein is CSVGGTGGNQPQHF.